This T cell receptor beta chain is drawn from a study of blood T cell repertoires in COVID-19. Overall study context: Samples came from the United States, Italy and Spain, spanning acute and convalescent COVID-19. T cells, B-cell-depleted T cells, or PBMCs provided the cDNA or gDNA that served as material.

Per the original methods: Researchers report that nucleated cell counts were estimated from reference gene primer amplification. Only in-frame clones appear in the TCRdb table, and some are missing; sequencing was by immunoSEQ multiplex PCR. The DNA was the basis for D and trimming; V, J and clone size are from that table. The sample consists of 40,000 or so clones, 92% of them appearing once. Trimming removed 1 base at V and 7 bases at J, with 8 bases between. The CDR3 contains 12 residues. Germline lookup yields CDR1 SEHNR and CDR2 FQNEAQ (reference sequence). In this sample, this clone turned up once.

Sequences were obtained from peripheral blood. This TCR was recovered from a human donor in a cohort sampled during active COVID-19. The gene calls are TRBV7-9 and TRBJ2-7; the D is unclear. CDR3: CASSLVRVEQYF. The CDR3 nucleotides are TGTGCCAGCAGCTTAGTCCGAGTTGAGCAGTACTTC.